The 18 T cell receptor beta chains reported below all come from one sample, sequenced in a study of T cell repertoires in cytomegalovirus infection. These receptors' targets are unknown. TCRdb analysed the reads with MiXCR anew, one entry per CDR3 protein. The sample yields roughly 500,000 distinct CDR3 sequences, roughly 34% seen once. The sequencing here drew on cultured PBMCs, taken from culture after CMV antigen stimulation. The receptors were sampled from a human donor in good health (CMV status not recorded). Some clones in this sample may be carry-over from other donors' samples.

The chain employs TRBV7-2 and TRBJ2-1, with TRBD2 matching over 10 bases. Germline values: CDR1 SGHTA, CDR2 FQGNSA. V trimming: 5 bases; J trimming: 6 bases; junction bases outside the gene matches: 4. The CDR3 is 14 residues long. In nucleotides, the CDR3 is TGTGCCAGCAGCCTCCTAGCGGGGGCCAATGAGCAGTTCTTC. Protein sequence: CASSLLAGANEQFF.

The J gene is TRBJ2-2, the V gene TRBV6-5; 16 positions match TRBD2. Germline V lookup: CDR1 MNHEY, CDR2 SVGAGI. The CDR3 extends over 18 amino acids. The V and J ends lost 2 bases and 6 bases, in that order; junction bases with no gene match: 6. Here the CDR3 reads CASSYGTSGRALPGELFF. CDR3 bases: TGTGCCAGCAGTTACGGGACTAGCGGGAGGGCCCTCCCCGGGGAGCTGTTTTTT.

The rearrangement joins TRBV10-1 to TRBJ2-1, with 7 bases aligning to TRBD2. J lost 0 bases, V lost 4 bases, and 9 bases had no gene match. CDR1 WNHNN and CDR2 SYGVQD come from the germline V gene (reference sequence). The CDR3 runs 17 residues. CDR3 nucleotides: TGCGCCAGCAGTGTCCGAGGCGGGAGAAACTCCTACAATGAGCAGTTCTTC. Protein product: CASSVRGGRNSYNEQFF.

Many counts were recorded for this clonotype. The junction shows a germline mismatch at one end, possibly a read error. The rearrangement joins TRBV7-8 to TRBJ2-6, with D perhaps given as TRBD1 or TRBD2 (5 bases each). The CDR3 loop spans 16 amino acids. Germline V CDR1 and CDR2: SGHVS, FQNEAQ. The CDR3 loop reads CASSLAGAAGANVLTF. The CDR3 bases are TGTGCCAGCAGCTTAGCCGGGGCTGCTGGTGCCAACGTCCTGACTTTC.

The J gene is TRBJ2-1, the V gene TRBV27, with 9 positions matching TRBD2. Germline loops: CDR1 MNHEY, CDR2 SMNVEV (reference sequence). The CDR3 sequence is 15 residues long. V lost 4 bases and J lost 5; bases outside the gene matches: 6. CDR3 DNA: TGTGCCAGCAGTTCCCTAGCGGGAATTAACAATGAGCAGTTCTTC. Amino acids: CASSSLAGINNEQFF.

The chain has TRBV12-3 or TRBV12-4 and TRBJ2-5; a weak D match, TRBD1 (5 bases). The CDR3 is 15 amino acids. The germline V and J ends were trimmed by 6 bases and 1 base, with 15 bases remaining between them. The CDR3 spells CASSSPTESQETQYF. CDR3 DNA sequence: TGTGCCAGCAGCTCGCCGACAGAGAGCCAAGAGACCCAGTACTTC.

V usage is TRBV11-3 and J usage is TRBJ2-5; D not resolved. The V gene lost 7 bases and the J gene lost 5 bases, with 14 bases spanning the gap. Germline V CDR1 and CDR2: SGHNT, YENEEA. The CDR3 is 13 amino acids. CDR3: CASTPEVGETQYF. CDR3 nucleotide sequence: TGTGCCAGCACCCCCGAGGTGGGGGAGACCCAGTACTTC.

This clonotype was seen once. V and J are TRBV20-1 and TRBJ2-7, with 11 bases identical to TRBD2. The CDR3 is 14 residues long. Germline assignment: CDR1 DFQATT and CDR2 SNEGSKA (reference sequence). After removal of 3 bases from V and 6 bases from J, the junction contained 7 bases not matched to a gene. CDR3 loop: CSAREGLAGAEQYF. CDR3 nucleotide sequence: TGCAGTGCTAGGGAAGGACTAGCGGGCGCCGAGCAGTACTTC.

The rearrangement joins TRBV4-3 to TRBJ1-6; maybe TRBD1 (5 bases). Germline loops: CDR1 LGHNA, CDR2 YSLEER. V lost 0 bases, J lost 9 bases, and 12 bases lay in between. The CDR3 covers 15 residues. CDR3 nucleotide sequence: TGCGCCAGCAGCCAAGATCGGTGGGGCATTTCACCCCTCCACTTT. Translated: CASSQDRWGISPLHF.

This chain joins TRBV19 and TRBJ2-2, with 8 nucleotides matching TRBD1. The CDR3 spans 19 residues. Germline lookup yields CDR1 LNHDA and CDR2 SQIVND (reference sequence). The ends lost 2 bases at V and 1 base at J; junction bases unmatched: 12. CDR3 protein: CASSIFSGQGPKNTGELFF. CDR3 sequence (DNA): TGTGCCAGTAGTATATTCTCTGGACAGGGACCCAAGAACACCGGGGAGCTGTTTTTT.

This clonotype was seen only a few times. This sequence joins TRBV19 and TRBJ1-5; tentatively, D is TRBD1 (6 bases). The germline V and J ends were trimmed by 5 bases and 7 bases, with 18 bases remaining between them. Germline assignment: CDR1 LNHDA and CDR2 SQIVND (reference sequence). This CDR3 comprises 15 residues. CDR3 sequence: CASSWDIMSGQPQHF. The DNA of the CDR3 is TGTGCCAGTAGTTGGGACATCATGTCGGGCCAGCCCCAGCATTTT.

This clonotype appeared once. V gene TRBV7-6 combines with J gene TRBJ2-3, with D perhaps matching TRBD1 (5 bases). V gave up 6 bases and J gave up 2 bases, with 18 bases separating them. CDR1 is SGHVS, CDR2 FNYEAQ, per germline. The CDR3 contains 16 residues. The CDR3, as DNA: TGTGCCAGCAGACCCCCTAGGGGTCTCAACACAGATACGCAGTATTTT. Translating it yields CASRPPRGLNTDTQYF.

The chain carries TRBV6-2 or TRBV6-3 and TRBJ2-1; 11 positions agree with TRBD2. Trimming took 3 bases from V and 0 from J; bases not matched to a gene: 7. Germline V gene sequence: CDR1 MNHEY, CDR2 SVGEGT. The CDR3 consists of 18 residues. CDR3 loop: CASSYAGTSGYSYNEQFF. CDR3 coding DNA: TGTGCCAGCAGTTATGCGGGGACTAGCGGATACTCCTACAATGAGCAGTTCTTC.

The chain couples TRBV7-2 to TRBJ2-3, with D possibly matching TRBD2 (7 bases). The CDR3 runs to 15 residues. Germline-derived CDR1 and CDR2 are SGHTA and FQGNSA. Trimming took off 5 bases at V and 1 base at J, with 13 bases between the two ends. The CDR3 sequence: CASSTWGGGTDTQYF. DNA for the CDR3: TGTGCCAGCAGCACCTGGGGGGGCGGCACAGATACGCAGTATTTT.

V gene TRBV6-5 combines with J gene TRBJ2-3; D might be TRBD1 (7 bases). Trimming pared 6 bases from V and 1 base from J, leaving 11 bases between. Germline V gene data show CDR1 as MNHEY and CDR2 as SVGAGI. CDR3 length: 14 amino acids. CDR3 DNA: TGTGCCAGCAGCAGGGGGGCTCGCACAGATACGCAGTATTTT. Encoded protein: CASSRGARTDTQYF.

The CDR3 reads CASTGRGLRISSTDTQYF. The DNA for the CDR3 is TGTGCCAGCACGGGCAGGGGGCTCCGGATAAGCAGCACAGATACGCAGTATTTT. This chain joins TRBV2 and TRBJ2-3; the match to TRBD1 covers 8 bases. The CDR3 runs to 18 residues. CDR1 SNHLY and CDR2 FYNNEI come from the germline V gene. Germline trimming cut 7 bases from V and 0 bases from J; bases unmatched to any gene: 15.

This clonotype was detected a few times. The rearrangement uses TRBV7-2 and TRBJ2-1; D might be TRBD1 or TRBD2, each matching 5 bases. The ends were cut back, 4 bases at V and 4 bases at J, with 14 bases in the middle. CDR3 length equals 15 residues. Germline CDR1 SGHTA, CDR2 FQGNSA. CDR3 bases: TGTGCCAGCAGCTCGGACAAGGGACCTTACAATGAGCAGTTCTTC. This sequence encodes CASSSDKGPYNEQFF.

The sample holds one count of this clonotype. This chain uses TRBV6-2 or TRBV6-3 with TRBJ2-7; 11 positions agree with TRBD2. The CDR3 is 13 residues long. CDR1 MNHEY and CDR2 SVGEGT come from the germline V gene. Trimming removed 8 bases from V and 7 bases from J; junction bases left unmatched: 7. In nucleotides, the CDR3 is TGTGCCAGCCGCGTAGCGGGAGGGGATGAGCAGTACGTC. The encoded protein is CASRVAGGDEQYV.